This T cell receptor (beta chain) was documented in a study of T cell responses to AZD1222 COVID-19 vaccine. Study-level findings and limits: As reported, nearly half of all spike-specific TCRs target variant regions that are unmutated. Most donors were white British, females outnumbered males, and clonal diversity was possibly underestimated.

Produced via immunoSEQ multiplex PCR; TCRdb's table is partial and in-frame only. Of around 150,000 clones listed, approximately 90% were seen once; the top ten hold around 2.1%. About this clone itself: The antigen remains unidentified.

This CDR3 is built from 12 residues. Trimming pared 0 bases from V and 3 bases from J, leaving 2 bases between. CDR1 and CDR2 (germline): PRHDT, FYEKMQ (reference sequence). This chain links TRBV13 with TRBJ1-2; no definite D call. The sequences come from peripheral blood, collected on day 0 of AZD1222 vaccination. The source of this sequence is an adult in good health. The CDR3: CASSLGDYGYTF. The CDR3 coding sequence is TGTGCCAGCAGCTTAGGTGACTATGGCTACACCTTC. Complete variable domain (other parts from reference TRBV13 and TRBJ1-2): AAGVIQSPRHLIKEKRETATLKCYPIPRHDTVYWYQQGPGQDPQFLISFYEKMQSDKGSIPDRFSAQQFSDYHSELNMSSLELGDSALYFCASSLGDYGYTFGSGTRLTVV.